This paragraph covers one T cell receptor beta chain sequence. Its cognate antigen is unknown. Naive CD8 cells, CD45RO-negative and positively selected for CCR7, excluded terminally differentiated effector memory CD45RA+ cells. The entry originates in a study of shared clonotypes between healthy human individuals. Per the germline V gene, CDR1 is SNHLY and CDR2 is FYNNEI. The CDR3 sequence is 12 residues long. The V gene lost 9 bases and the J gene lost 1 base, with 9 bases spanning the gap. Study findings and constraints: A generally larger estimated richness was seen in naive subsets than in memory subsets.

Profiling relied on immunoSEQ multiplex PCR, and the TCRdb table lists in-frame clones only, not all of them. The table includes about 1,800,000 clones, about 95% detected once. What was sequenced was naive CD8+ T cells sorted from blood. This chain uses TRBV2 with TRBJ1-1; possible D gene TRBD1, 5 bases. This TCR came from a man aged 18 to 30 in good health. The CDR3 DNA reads TGTGCCAGGGGACCGCCGAACACTGAAGCTTTCTTT. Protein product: CARGPPNTEAFF. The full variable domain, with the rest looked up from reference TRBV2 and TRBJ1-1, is EPEVTQTPSHQVTQMGQEVILRCVPISNHLYFYWYRQILGQKVEFLVSFYNNEISEKSEIFDDQFSVERPDGSNFTLKIRSTKLEDSAMYFCARGPPNTEAFFGQGTRLTVV.